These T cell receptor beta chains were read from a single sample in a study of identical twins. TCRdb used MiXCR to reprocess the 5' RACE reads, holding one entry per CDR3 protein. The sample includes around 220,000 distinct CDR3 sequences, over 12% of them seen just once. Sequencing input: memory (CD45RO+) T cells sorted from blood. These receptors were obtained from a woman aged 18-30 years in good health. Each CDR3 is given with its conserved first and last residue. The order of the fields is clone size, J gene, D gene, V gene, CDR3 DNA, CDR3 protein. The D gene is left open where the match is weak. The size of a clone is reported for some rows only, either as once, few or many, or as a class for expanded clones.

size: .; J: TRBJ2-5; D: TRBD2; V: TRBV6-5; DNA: TGTGCCAGCAGTTATTTAGCGGGAGGTCCACAAGAGACCCAGTACTTC; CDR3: CASSYLAGGPQETQYF
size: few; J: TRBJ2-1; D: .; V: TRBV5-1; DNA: TGCGCCAGCAGCTTGGGCGAAGTCTACAATGAGCAGTTCTTC; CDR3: CASSLGEVYNEQFF
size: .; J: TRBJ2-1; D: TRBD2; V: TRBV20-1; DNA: TGCAGTGCTAGCCCCACTAGCGGGAAAACTCCCTTCAATAATGAGCAGTTCTTC; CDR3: CSASPTSGKTPFNNEQFF
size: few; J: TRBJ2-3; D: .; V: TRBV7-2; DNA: TGTGCCAGCAGCTTAGGGGTTCGAGATACGCAGTATTTT; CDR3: CASSLGVRDTQYF
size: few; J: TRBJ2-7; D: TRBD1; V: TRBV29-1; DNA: TGCAGCGTACGACAGGGGGGTTACTACGAGCAGTACTTC; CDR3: CSVRQGGYYEQYF
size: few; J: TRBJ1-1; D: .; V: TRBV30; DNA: TGTGCCTGGAAGATGGGGCACGAAGCTTTCTTT; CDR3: CAWKMGHEAFF
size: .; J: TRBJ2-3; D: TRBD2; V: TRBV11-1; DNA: TGTGCCAGCAGCTCGGGGCGAAAATCCGGGACTAGAATTAGCACTGATACGCAGTATTTT; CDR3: CASSSGRKSGTRISTDTQYF
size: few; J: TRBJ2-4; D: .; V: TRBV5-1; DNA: TGCGCCAGCAGCTTGTCGCAAAAAAACATTCAGTACTTC; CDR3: CASSLSQKNIQYF
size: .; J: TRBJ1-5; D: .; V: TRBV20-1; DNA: TGCAGTGCTAGGTACAGCGTTCGTCAGCCCCAGCATTTT; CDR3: CSARYSVRQPQHF
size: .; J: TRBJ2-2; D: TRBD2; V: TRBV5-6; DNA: TGTGCCAGCAGCTGGTCCGGGGGGGCCACCGGGGAGCTGTTTTTT; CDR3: CASSWSGGATGELFF
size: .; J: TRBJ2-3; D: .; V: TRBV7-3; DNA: TGTGCCAGCAGCCCTCAGGGGGGCGTCACAGATACGCAGTATTTT; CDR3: CASSPQGGVTDTQYF
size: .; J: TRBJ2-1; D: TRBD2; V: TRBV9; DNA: TGTGCCAGCAGCCTAGAGGATCAGCGGGAGGACCTGGGGAATGAGCAGTTCTTC; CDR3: CASSLEDQREDLGNEQFF
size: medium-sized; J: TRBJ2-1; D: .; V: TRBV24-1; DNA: TGTGCCACCAGTGGGTCGAACAATGAGCAGTTCTTC; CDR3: CATSGSNNEQFF
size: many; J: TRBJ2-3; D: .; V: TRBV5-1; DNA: TGCGCCAGCAGCTTGGACAGGGAGGGAGATACGCAGTATTTT; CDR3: CASSLDREGDTQYF
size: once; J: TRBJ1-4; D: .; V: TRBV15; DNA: TGTGCCACCAGGAAGGGAAGCCTGAATGAAAAACTGTTTTTT; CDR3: CATRKGSLNEKLFF
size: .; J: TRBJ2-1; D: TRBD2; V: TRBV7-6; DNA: TGTGCCAGCAGCTTAGTCCTCGGACTAGCGGGGGACAATGAGCAGTTCTTC; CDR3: CASSLVLGLAGDNEQFF
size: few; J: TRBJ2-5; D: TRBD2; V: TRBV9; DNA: TGTGCCAGCAGCGTGGGACTAGCGTGGGAAGAGACCCAGTACTTC; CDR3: CASSVGLAWEETQYF
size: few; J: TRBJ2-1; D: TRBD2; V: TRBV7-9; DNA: TGTGCCAGCAGCTTAGGCGGGACTAGCGAAGGGAAAGAGCAGTTCTTC; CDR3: CASSLGGTSEGKEQFF
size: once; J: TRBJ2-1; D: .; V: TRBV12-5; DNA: TGTGCTAGTCAGGACGGTGGGAATGAGCAGTTCTTC; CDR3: CASQDGGNEQFF
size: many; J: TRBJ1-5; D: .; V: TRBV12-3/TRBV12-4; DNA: TGTGCCAGCGCTCCCGGCAATCAGCCCCAGCATTTT; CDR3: CASAPGNQPQHF
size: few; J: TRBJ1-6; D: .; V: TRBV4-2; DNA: TGTGCCAGCAGCCAAGATCGCCTAGGGCAGGGAAATTCACCCCTCCACTTT; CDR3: CASSQDRLGQGNSPLHF
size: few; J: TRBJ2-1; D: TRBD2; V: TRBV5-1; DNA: TGCGCCAGCAGCTTGTATTCTGGGAGGGCCAATGAGCAGTTCTTC; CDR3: CASSLYSGRANEQFF
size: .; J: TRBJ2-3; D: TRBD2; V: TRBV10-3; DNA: TGTGCCATCAGTGTACGACGCGGGGGAGACTACACAGATACGCAGTATTTT; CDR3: CAISVRRGGDYTDTQYF
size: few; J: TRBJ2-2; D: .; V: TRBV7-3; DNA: TGTGCCAGCAGCCTAGGGGGAAATAGAGGCGGGGAGCTGTTTTTT; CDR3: CASSLGGNRGGELFF
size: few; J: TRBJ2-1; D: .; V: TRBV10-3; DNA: TGTGCCATCAGCCAGACGGACTACAATGAGCAGTTCTTC; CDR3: CAISQTDYNEQFF
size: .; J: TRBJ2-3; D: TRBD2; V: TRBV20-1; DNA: TGCAGTGCTAGATGGCTAGCGGGGGGGCTCACAGATACGCAGTATTTT; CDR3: CSARWLAGGLTDTQYF
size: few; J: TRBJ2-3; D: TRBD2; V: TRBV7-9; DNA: TGTGCCAGCAGCCCACTAGCGGGGGGCCGGAGCACAGATACGCAGTATTTT; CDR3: CASSPLAGGRSTDTQYF
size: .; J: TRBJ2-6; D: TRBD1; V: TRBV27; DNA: TGTGCCAGCAGTTTAATGTCGACAGGGGCCTACTCTGGGGCCAACGTCCTGACTTTC; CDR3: CASSLMSTGAYSGANVLTF
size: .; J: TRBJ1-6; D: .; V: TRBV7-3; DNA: TGTGCCAGCAGCGCTGCCTCTGCGACACCCCTCCACTTT; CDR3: CASSAASATPLHF
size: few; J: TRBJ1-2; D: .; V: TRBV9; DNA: TGTGCCAGCAGCGTAGAAATAGGGTCAAACTATGGCTACACCTTC; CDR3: CASSVEIGSNYGYTF
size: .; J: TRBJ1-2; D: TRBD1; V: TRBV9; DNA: TGTGCCAGCAGCCCCAGGACAGGCAGCGTGGGAGGCTACACCTTC; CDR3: CASSPRTGSVGGYTF
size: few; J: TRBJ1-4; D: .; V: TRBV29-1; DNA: TGCAGCGCGGGAGGTTACGAAAAACTGTTTTTT; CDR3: CSAGGYEKLFF
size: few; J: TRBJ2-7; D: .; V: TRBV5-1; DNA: TGCGCCAGCTCCCATCAGGTGGGGCCCTACGAGCAGTACTTC; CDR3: CASSHQVGPYEQYF
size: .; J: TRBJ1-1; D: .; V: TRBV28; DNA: TGTGCCAGCAGTTTATATACCGGAGGTTTTACTGAAGCTTTCTTT; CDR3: CASSLYTGGFTEAFF
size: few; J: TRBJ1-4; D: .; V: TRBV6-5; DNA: TGTGCCAGCAGTTCTCAAGGGGCAGATGAAAAACTGTTTTTT; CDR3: CASSSQGADEKLFF
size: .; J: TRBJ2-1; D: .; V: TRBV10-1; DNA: TGCGCCAGCAGTGAGCAGAGCGATACCGGGTCACGTAGGGTCTTC; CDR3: CASSEQSDTGSRRVF
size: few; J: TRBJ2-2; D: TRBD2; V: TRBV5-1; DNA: TGCGCCAGCAGGACTAGCTCTAACACCGGGGAGCTGTTTTTT; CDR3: CASRTSSNTGELFF
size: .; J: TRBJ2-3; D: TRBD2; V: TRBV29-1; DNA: TGCAGCGCTAGCGGGAGGGCCAACACAGATACGCAGTATTTT; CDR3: CSASGRANTDTQYF
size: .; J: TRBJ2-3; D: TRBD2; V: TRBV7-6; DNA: TGTGCCAGCAGCTTAAGGACTAGCGGGAGTTTAAGCACAGATACGCAGTATTTT; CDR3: CASSLRTSGSLSTDTQYF
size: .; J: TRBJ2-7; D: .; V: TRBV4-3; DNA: TGCGCCAGCAGCCAAGATCCGGTGGAGTACTTC; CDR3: CASSQDPVEYF
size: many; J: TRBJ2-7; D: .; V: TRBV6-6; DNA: TGTGCCAGCAGTTACGGGGACACCTACGAGCAGTACTTC; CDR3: CASSYGDTYEQYF
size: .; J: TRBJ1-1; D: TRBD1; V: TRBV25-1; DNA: TGTGCCAGCAGGGACAGGGGGGCCCAGGAGGCTTTCTTT; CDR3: CASRDRGAQEAFF
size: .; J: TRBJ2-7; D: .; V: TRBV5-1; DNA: TGCACCAGCAGCTTGGGCTTGGGACTGATCTACGAGCAGTACTTC; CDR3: CTSSLGLGLIYEQYF
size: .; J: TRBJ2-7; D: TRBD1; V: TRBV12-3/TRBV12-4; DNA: TGTGCCAGCAGTTACGGGACAGGTAGTTACGAGCAGTACTTC; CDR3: CASSYGTGSYEQYF
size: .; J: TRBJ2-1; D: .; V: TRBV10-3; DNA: TGTGCCATCAGTGAGACTAGTGTTGAGCAGTTCTTC; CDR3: CAISETSVEQFF
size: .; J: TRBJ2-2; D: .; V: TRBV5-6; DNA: TGTGCCAGCAGCTTAGAGAGGCGACAGTACTACACCGGGGAGCTGTTTTTT; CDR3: CASSLERRQYYTGELFF
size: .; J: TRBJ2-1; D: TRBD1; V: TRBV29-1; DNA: TGCAGCGTCGGGACAGGTTACCTTAATGAGCAGTTCTTC; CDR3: CSVGTGYLNEQFF
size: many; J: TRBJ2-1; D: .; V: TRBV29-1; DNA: TGCAGCGTTGACAGGGAGGTCTTCCACAATGAGCAGTTCTTC; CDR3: CSVDREVFHNEQFF
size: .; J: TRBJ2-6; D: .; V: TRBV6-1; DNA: TGTGCCAGTGGTCGATTACGGGGGCGACTCTCTGGGGCCAACGTCCTGACTTTC; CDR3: CASGRLRGRLSGANVLTF
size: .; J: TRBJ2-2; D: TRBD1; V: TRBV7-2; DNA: TGTGCCAGCAGCTTAGACAGGGGGATCGGGGAGCTGTTTTTT; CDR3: CASSLDRGIGELFF